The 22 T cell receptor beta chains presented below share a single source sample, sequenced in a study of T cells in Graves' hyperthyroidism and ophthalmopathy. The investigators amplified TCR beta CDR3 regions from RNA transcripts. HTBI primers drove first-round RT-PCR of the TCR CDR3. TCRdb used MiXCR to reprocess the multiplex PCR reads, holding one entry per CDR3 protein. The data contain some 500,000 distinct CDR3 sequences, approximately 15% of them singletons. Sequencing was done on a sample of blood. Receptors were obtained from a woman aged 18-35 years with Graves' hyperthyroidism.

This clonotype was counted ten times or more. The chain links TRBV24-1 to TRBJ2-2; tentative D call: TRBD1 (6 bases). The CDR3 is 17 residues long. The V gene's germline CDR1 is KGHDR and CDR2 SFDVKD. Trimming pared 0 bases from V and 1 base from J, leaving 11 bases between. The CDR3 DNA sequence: TGTGCCACCAGTGATTTGCCAGGGGAATGGAACACCGGGGAGCTGTTTTTT. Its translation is CATSDLPGEWNTGELFF.

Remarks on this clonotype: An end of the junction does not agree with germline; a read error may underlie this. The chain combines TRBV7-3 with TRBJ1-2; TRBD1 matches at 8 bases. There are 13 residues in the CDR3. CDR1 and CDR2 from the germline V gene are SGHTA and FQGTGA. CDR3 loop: CASSTTGALGYTF. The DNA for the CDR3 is TGCGCCAGCAGCACGACAGGGGCGCTCGGCTACACCTTC. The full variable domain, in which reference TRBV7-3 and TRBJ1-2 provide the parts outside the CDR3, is GAGVSQTPSNKVTEKGKYVELRCDPISGHTALYWYRQSLGQGPEFLIYFQGTGAADDSGLPNDRFFAVRPEGSVSTLKIQRTERGDSAVYLCASSTTGALGYTFGSGTRLTVV.

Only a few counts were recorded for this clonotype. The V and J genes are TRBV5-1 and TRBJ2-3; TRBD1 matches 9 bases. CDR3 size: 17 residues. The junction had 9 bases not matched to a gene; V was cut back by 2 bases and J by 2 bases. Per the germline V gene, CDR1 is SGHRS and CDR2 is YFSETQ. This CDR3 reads CASSFGGQGAYTDTQYF. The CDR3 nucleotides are TGCGCCAGCAGCTTTGGGGGACAGGGCGCTTACACAGATACGCAGTATTTT.

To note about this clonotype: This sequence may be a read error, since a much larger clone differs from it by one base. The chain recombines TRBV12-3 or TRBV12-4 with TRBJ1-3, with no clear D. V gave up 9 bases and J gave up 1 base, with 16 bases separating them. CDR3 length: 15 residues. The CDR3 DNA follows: TGTGCCAGTAGTAATTACGGGTTGTCTGGAAACACCATATATTTT. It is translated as CASSNYGLSGNTIYF.

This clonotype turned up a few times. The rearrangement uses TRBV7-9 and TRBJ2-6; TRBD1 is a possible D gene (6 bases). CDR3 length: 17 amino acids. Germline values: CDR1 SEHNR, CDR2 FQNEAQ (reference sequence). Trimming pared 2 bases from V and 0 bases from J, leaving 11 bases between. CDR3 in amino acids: CASSLSQGFSGANVLTF. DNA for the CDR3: TGTGCCAGCAGCTTATCACAGGGATTCTCTGGGGCCAACGTCCTGACTTTC.

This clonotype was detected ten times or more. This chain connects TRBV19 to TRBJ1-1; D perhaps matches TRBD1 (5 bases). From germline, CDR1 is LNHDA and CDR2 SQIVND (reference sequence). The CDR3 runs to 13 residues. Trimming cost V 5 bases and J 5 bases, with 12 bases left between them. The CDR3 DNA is TGTGCCAGTAGTTCCCAGGGAGGGACTGAAGCTTTCTTT. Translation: CASSSQGGTEAFF.

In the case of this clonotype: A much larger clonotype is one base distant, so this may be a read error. CDR3 sequence (DNA): TGCAGCGTGAGAGGACAGGTTCGTGGGCTGGGAGAAAAACTGTTTTTT. Translated, it gives CSVRGQVRGLGEKLFF. This chain connects TRBV29-1 to TRBJ1-4; 7 bases are shared with TRBD1. With V trimmed by 6 bases and J by 8 bases, 18 bases remained unmatched. The CDR3 spans 16 residues. Germline V gives CDR1 SQVTM, CDR2 ANQGSEA.

The CDR3 reads CASSYPGIAEAFF. In DNA, the CDR3 is TGTGCCAGTAGTTACCCGGGAATCGCTGAAGCTTTCTTT. The gene calls are TRBV19 and TRBJ1-1; no definite D call. This CDR3 has 13 residues. CDR1 and CDR2 (germline): LNHDA, SQIVND (reference sequence). Between the trimmed V and J ends, which lost 5 bases and 6 bases, there was a span of 13 bases. The whole variable domain, filled in from reference TRBV19 and TRBJ1-1, reads DGGITQSPKYLFRKEGQNVTLSCEQNLNHDAMYWYRQDPGQGLRLIYYSQIVNDFQKGDIAEGYSVSREKKESFPLTVTSAQKNPTAFYLCASSYPGIAEAFFGQGTRLTVV.

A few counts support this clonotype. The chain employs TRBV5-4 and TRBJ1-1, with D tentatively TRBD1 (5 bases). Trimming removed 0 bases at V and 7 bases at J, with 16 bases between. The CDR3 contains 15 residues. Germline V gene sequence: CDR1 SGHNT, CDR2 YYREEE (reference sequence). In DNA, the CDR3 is TGTGCCAGCAGCTTGGCACAGGCGGGCCGGCATGAAGCTTTCTTT. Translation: CASSLAQAGRHEAFF.

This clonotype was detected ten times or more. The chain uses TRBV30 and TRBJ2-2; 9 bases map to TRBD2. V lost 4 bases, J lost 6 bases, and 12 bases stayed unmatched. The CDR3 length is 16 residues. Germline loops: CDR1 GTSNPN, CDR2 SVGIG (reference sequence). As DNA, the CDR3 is TGTGCCTGGACCAACACACCGGGACTAGCTTCCGGGGAGCTGTTTTTT. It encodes CAWTNTPGLASGELFF.

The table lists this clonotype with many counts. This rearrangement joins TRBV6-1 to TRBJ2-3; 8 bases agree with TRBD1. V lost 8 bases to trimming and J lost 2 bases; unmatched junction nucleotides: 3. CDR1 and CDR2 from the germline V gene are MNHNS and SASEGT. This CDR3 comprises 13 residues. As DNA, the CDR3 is TGTGCCAGCCGGGACAGGCTCACAGATACGCAGTATTTT. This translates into CASRDRLTDTQYF.

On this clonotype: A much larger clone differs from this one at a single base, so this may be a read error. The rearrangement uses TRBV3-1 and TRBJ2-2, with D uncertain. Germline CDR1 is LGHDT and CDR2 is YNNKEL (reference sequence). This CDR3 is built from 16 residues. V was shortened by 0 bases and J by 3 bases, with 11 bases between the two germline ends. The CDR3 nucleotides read TGTGCCAGCAGCCAAGATCCCGGACCCTACACCGGGGAGCTGTTTTTT. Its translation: CASSQDPGPYTGELFF.

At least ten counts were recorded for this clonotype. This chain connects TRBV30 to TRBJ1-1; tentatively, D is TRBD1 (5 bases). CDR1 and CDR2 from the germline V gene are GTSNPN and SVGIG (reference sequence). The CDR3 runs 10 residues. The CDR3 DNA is TGTGCTGGGGGGGACACTGAAGCTTTCTTT. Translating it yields CAGGDTEAFF.

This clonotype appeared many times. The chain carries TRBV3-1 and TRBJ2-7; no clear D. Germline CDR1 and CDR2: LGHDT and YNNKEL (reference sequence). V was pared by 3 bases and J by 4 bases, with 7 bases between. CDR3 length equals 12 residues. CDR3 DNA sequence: TGTGCCAGCAGCCAGTGGGGTTACGAGCAGTACGTC. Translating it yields CASSQWGYEQYV.

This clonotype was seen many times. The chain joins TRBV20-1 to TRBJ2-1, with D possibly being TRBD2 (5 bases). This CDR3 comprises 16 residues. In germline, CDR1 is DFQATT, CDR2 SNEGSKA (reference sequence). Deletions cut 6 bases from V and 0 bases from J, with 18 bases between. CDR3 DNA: TGCAGTGCCCCTAACCTAGCATTAAGCTCCTACAATGAGCAGTTCTTC. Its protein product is CSAPNLALSSYNEQFF.

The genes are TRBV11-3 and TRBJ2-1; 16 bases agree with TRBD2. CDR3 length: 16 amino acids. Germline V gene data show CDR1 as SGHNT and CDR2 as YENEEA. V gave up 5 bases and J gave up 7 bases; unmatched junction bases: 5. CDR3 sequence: CASSPGTSGRVNEQFF. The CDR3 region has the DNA TGTGCCAGCAGCCCCGGGACTAGCGGGAGGGTGAATGAGCAGTTCTTC.

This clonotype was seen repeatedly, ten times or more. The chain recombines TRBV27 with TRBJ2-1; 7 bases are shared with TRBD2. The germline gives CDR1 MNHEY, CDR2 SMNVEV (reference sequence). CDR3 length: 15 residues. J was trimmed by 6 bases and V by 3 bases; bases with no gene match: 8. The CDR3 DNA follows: TGTGCCAGCAGTTTGTCTAGCGGAGGGACCAATGAGCAGTTCTTC. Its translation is CASSLSSGGTNEQFF.

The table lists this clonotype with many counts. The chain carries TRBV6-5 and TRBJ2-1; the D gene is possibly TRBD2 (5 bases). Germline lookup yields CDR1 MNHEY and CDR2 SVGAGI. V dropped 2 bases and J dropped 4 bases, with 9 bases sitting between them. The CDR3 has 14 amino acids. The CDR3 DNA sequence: TGTGCCAGCAGTTACCATACTAGGTACAATGAGCAGTTCTTC. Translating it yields CASSYHTRYNEQFF.

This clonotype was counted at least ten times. Here the CDR3 reads CASSLDRGSNTEAFF. DNA for the CDR3: TGCGCCAGCAGCTTGGACAGGGGGTCGAACACTGAAGCTTTCTTT. The chain uses TRBV5-1 and TRBJ1-1; 8 bases line up with TRBD1. Per germline, CDR1 SGHRS and CDR2 YFSETQ. J lost 1 base, V lost 0 bases, and 2 bases had no gene match. The CDR3 is made up of 15 amino acids.

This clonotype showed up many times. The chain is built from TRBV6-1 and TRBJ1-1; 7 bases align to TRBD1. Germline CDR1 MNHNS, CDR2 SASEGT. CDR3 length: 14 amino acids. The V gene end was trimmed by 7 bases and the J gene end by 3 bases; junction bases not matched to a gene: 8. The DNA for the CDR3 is TGTGCCAGCATCCTAATAACAGGGGACACTGAAGCTTTCTTT. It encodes CASILITGDTEAFF.

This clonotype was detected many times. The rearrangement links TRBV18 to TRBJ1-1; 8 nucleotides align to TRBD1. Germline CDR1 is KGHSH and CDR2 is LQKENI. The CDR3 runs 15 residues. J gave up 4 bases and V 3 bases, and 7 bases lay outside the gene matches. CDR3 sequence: CASSPLTGGSTEAFF. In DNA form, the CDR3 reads TGTGCCAGCTCACCCTTAACAGGGGGGTCCACTGAAGCTTTCTTT.

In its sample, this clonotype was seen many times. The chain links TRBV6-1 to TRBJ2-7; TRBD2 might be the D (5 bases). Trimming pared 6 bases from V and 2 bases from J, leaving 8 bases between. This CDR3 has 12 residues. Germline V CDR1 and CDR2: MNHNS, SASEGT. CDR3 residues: CASRSGTYEQYF. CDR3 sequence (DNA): TGTGCCAGCAGATCCGGGACCTACGAGCAGTACTTC.